This T cell receptor (beta chain) was sequenced in a study of a mutant IDH1 vaccine in newly diagnosed glioma. Across the study: Vaccines were first given 4-6 weeks after radiotherapy alone, or with temozolomide cycles. Therapy received beforehand was radiotherapy, temozolomide, or both, with most patients given both. Overall study results and limits: No link was apparently found between pseudoprogression and changes in top peripheral T cell clonotypes.

About this clone itself: Its specificity is unknown.

Profiling relied on immunoSEQ multiplex PCR, and the TCRdb table lists in-frame clones only, not all of them. The sample lists just over 65,000 clones, approximately 81% seen once, with approximately 12% in the top ten. Indicated time point: week 35, safety follow-up. In every dose of vaccine, 300 ug of mutant IDH1 20-mer peptide was given alongside topical imiquimod. Those who donated had recent WHO grade 3 or 4 IDH1-mutant, ATRX-lost astrocytomas. V was pared by 7 bases and J by 2 bases, with 5 bases of the junction left unmatched. CDR3 length: 14 amino acids. The germline V gene has CDR1 SQVTM and CDR2 ANQGSEA.

This clonotype was sampled from a man younger than 35 with glioma. The specimen comprised PBMCs, sampled from a glioma patient whose treatment included an IDH1 peptide vaccine. The rearrangement uses TRBV29-1 and TRBJ2-5, with TRBD2 matching over 12 bases. This CDR3 reads CSGLAGDYQETQYF. The CDR3 nucleotides are TGCAGCGGACTAGCGGGAGATTATCAAGAGACCCAGTACTTC.